This T cell receptor (beta chain) was observed in a study of T cell responses to AZD1222 COVID-19 vaccine. The table came from immunoSEQ multiplex PCR; TCRdb's copy has only in-frame clones and leaves some out. The profile shows 100,000 to 120,000 clones, 89% of them singletons. Germline V gene sequence: CDR1 MNHEY, CDR2 SMNVEV (reference sequence). The CDR3 totals 13 residues. The V gene lost 3 bases and the J gene lost 1 base, with 4 bases spanning the gap. This clone was seen once. The sequence was collected from an adult who received the AZD1222 COVID-19 vaccine. This chain joins TRBV27 and TRBJ1-5; D is unclear. Sequenced material: peripheral blood, taken 28 days after the second AZD1222 dose. CDR3 protein: CASSLQSNQPQHF. The CDR3 DNA reads TGTGCCAGCAGTTTGCAGAGCAATCAGCCCCAGCATTTT.